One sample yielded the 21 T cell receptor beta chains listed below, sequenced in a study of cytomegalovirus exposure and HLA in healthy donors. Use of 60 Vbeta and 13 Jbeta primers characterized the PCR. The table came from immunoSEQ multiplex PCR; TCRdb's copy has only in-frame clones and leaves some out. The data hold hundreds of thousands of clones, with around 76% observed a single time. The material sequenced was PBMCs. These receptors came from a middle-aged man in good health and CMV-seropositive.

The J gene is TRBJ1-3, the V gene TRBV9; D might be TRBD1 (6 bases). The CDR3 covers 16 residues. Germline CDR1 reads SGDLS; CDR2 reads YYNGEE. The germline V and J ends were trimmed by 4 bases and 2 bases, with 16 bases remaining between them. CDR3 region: CASSPVWAGAGNTIYF. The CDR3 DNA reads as TGTGCCAGCAGCCCCGTTTGGGCAGGGGCTGGAAACACCATATATTTT.

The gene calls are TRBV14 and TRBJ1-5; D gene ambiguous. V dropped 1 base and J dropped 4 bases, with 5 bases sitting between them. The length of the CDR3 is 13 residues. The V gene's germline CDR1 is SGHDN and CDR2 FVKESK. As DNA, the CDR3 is TGTGCCAGCAGCCAAGCCCTAAATCAGCCCCAGCATTTT. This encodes CASSQALNQPQHF.

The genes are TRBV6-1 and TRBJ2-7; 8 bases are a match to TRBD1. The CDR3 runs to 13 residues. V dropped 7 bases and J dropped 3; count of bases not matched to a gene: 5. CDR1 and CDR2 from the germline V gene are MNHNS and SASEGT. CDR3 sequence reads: CASTDREIYEQYV. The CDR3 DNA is TGTGCCAGCACGGACAGGGAAATCTACGAGCAGTACGTC.

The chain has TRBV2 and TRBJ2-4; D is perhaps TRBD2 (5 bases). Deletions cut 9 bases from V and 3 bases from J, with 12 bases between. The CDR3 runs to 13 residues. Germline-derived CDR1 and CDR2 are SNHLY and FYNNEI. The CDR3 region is CASLSGGKNIQYF. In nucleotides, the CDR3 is TGTGCCAGTCTTTCCGGAGGCAAAAACATTCAGTACTTC.

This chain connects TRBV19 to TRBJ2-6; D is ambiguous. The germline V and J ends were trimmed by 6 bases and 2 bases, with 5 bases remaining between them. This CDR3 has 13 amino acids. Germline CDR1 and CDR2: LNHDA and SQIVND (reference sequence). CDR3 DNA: TGTGCCAGTAGGGGCCCTGGGGCCAACGTCCTGACTTTC. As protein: CASRGPGANVLTF.

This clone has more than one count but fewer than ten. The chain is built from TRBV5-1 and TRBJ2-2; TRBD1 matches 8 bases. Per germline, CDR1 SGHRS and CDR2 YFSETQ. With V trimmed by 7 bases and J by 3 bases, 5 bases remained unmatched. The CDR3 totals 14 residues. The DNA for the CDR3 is TGCGCCAGCTCCCTGACAGGGGACACCGGGGAGCTGTTTTTT. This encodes CASSLTGDTGELFF.

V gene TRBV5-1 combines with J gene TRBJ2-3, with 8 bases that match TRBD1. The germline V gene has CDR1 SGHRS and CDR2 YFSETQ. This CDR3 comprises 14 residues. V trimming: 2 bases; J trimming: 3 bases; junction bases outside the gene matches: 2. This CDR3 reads CASSFWTGTDTQYF. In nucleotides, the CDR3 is TGCGCCAGCAGCTTCTGGACAGGGACAGATACGCAGTATTTT.

The CDR3 DNA reads TGCGCCAGCAGCTTGGAAGGGGTGGAAGCTTTCTTT. Translation: CASSLEGVEAFF. V is TRBV5-1 and J is TRBJ1-1, with a weak D call TRBD1 (5 bases). The germline gives CDR1 SGHRS, CDR2 YFSETQ. The ends were cut back, 0 bases at V and 8 bases at J, with 8 bases in the middle. The CDR3 sequence is 12 residues long. The whole variable domain, filled in from reference TRBV5-1 and TRBJ1-1, reads KAGVTQTPRYLIKTRGQQVTLSCSPISGHRSVSWYQQTPGQGLQFLFEYFSETQRNKGNFPGRFSGRQFSNSRSEMNVSTLELGDSALYLCASSLEGVEAFFGQGTRLTVV.

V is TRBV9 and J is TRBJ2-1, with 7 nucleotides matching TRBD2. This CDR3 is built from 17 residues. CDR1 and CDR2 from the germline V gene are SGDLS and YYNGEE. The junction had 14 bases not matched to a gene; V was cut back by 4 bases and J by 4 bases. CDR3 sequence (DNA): TGTGCCAGCAGCCCCCCTGGCGGGAGAGTCTCTTACAATGAGCAGTTCTTC. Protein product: CASSPPGGRVSYNEQFF. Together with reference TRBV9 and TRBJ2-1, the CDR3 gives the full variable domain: DSGVTQTPKHLITATGQRVTLRCSPRSGDLSVYWYQQSLDQGLQFLIQYYNGEERAKGNILERFSAQQFPDLHSELNLSSLELGDSALYFCASSPPGGRVSYNEQFFGPGTRLTVL.

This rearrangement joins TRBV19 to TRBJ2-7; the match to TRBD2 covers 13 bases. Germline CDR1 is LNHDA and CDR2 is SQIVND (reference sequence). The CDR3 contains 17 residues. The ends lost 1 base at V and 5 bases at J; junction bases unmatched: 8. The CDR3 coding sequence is TGTGCCAGTAGTATAGGACTAGCGGGAGGCCCCCTCGACGAGCAGTACTTC. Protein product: CASSIGLAGGPLDEQYF.

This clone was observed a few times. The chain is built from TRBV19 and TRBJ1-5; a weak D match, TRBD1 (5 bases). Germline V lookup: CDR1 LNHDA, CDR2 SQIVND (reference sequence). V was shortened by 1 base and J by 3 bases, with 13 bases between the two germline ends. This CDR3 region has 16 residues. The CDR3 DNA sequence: TGTGCCAGTAGTATAGGCCCGGACATTCTCAATCAGCCCCAGCATTTT. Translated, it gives CASSIGPDILNQPQHF.

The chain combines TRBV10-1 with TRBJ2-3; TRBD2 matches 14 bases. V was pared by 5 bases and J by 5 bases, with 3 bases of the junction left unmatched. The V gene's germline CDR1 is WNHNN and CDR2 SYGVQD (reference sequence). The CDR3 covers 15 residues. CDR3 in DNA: TGCGCCAGCAGTCCGGGACTAGCGGGAGTAGATACGCAGTATTTT. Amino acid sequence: CASSPGLAGVDTQYF.

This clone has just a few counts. As DNA, the CDR3 is TGTGCCAGCAGTTTACATCAGGGGACCACCGGGGAGCTGTTTTTT. It encodes CASSLHQGTTGELFF. The chain employs TRBV28 and TRBJ2-2, with D possibly TRBD1 on 6 matching bases. The CDR3 loop spans 15 amino acids. Trimming pared 2 bases from V and 4 bases from J, leaving 11 bases between. Germline lookup yields CDR1 MDHEN and CDR2 SYDVKM.

The CDR3 loop is CASSLGLAGGETQYF. CDR3 bases: TGTGCCAGCAGCTTAGGACTAGCGGGAGGAGAGACCCAGTACTTC. V gene TRBV5-6 combines with J gene TRBJ2-5, with 14 bases identical to TRBD2. From germline, CDR1 is SGHDT and CDR2 YYEEEE. V gave up 2 bases and J gave up 4 bases; unmatched junction bases: 1. The CDR3 runs to 15 residues.

This chain's CDR3 is CASSLTSGRRTDTQYF. CDR3 in DNA: TGTGCCAGCAGCTTGACTAGCGGGAGGAGGACAGATACGCAGTATTTT. The V call is TRBV5-6, the J call TRBJ2-3; 12 nucleotides agree with TRBD2. The CDR3 covers 16 residues. With V trimmed by 1 base and J by 3 bases, 3 bases remained unmatched. The V gene's germline CDR1 is SGHDT and CDR2 YYEEEE.

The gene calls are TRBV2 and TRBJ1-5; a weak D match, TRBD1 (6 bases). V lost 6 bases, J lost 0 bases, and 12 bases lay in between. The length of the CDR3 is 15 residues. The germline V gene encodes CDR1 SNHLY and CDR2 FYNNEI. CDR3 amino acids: CASSPIRGSNQPQHF. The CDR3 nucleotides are TGTGCCAGCAGCCCCATCAGGGGTAGCAATCAGCCCCAGCATTTT.

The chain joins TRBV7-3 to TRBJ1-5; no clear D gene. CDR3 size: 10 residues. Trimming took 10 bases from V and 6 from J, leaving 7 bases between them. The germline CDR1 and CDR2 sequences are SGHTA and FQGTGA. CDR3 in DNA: TGTGCCACCCCAGGTCAGCCCCAGCATTTT. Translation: CATPGQPQHF.

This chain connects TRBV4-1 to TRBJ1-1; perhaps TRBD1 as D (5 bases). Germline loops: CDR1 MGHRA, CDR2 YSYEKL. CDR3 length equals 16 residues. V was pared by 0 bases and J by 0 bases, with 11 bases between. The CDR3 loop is CASSQDGGRMNTEAFF. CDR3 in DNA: TGCGCCAGCAGCCAAGACGGGGGGAGAATGAACACTGAAGCTTTCTTT.

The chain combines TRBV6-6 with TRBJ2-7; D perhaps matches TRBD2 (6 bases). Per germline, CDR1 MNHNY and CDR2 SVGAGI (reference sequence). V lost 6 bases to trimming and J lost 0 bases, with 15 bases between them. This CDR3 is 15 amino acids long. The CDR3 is CASRDAGSGSYEQYV. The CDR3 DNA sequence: TGTGCCAGCAGGGACGCCGGGAGCGGCTCCTACGAGCAGTACGTC.

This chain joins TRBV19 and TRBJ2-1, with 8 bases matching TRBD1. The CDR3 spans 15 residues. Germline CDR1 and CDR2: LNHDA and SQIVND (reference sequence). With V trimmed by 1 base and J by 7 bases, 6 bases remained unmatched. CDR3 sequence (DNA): TGTGCCAGTAGTATAGGCCAGGGGGCGTTGAATGAGCAGTTCTTC. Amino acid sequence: CASSIGQGALNEQFF.

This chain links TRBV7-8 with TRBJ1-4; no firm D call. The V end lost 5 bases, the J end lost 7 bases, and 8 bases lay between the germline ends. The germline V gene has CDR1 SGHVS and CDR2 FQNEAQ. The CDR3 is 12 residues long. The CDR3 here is CASSPGVEKLFF. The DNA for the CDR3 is TGTGCCAGCAGCCCCGGGGTTGAAAAACTGTTTTTT.